These T cell receptor beta chains were read from a single sample in a study of cytomegalovirus exposure and HLA in healthy donors. Clones were sequenced by immunoSEQ multiplex PCR, and TCRdb holds only the in-frame ones, with some missing. The sample comprises over 130,000 clones, more than 60% of which are singletons, and around 1.9% rests with the top ten. Source material: PBMCs. All receptors come from a male donor in good health and CMV-seronegative. Each CDR3 is given with its conserved first and last residue. Each record gives: V gene, D gene, J gene, clone size, CDR3 DNA, CDR3 protein. A D gene is named only where the DNA matches it firmly. Only part of the rows carry a size: once, few, many, or a class if the clone is expanded.

V gene: TRBV5-1; D gene: TRBD1; J gene: TRBJ2-3; clone size: -; CDR3 DNA: TGCGCCAGCAGCTCCGACAGGGTCCCCCGCACAGATACGCAGTATTTT; CDR3 protein: CASSSDRVPRTDTQYF
V gene: TRBV21-1; D gene: -; J gene: TRBJ1-5; clone size: -; CDR3 DNA: TGTGCCAGGGAAGGCCCTCTAAGGGGCCATCAGCCCCAGCATTTT; CDR3 protein: CAREGPLRGHQPQHF
V gene: TRBV5-4; D gene: TRBD1; J gene: TRBJ2-3; clone size: -; CDR3 DNA: TGTGCCAGCAGCCAGGGGACAGGGAGCACAGATACGCAGTATTTT; CDR3 protein: CASSQGTGSTDTQYF
V gene: TRBV5-1; D gene: -; J gene: TRBJ2-5; clone size: -; CDR3 DNA: TGCGCCAGCAGCTTGGAAGGAGGAGAGACCCAGTACTTC; CDR3 protein: CASSLEGGETQYF
V gene: TRBV14; D gene: TRBD2; J gene: TRBJ2-1; clone size: -; CDR3 DNA: TGTGCCAGCAGCCCCAGGACTAGCGGGGGGTTGAATGAGCAGTTCTTC; CDR3 protein: CASSPRTSGGLNEQFF
V gene: TRBV7-9; D gene: -; J gene: TRBJ1-1; clone size: -; CDR3 DNA: TGTTCCAGCAGCGACAGAGCCACTGAAGCTTTCTTT; CDR3 protein: CSSSDRATEAFF
V gene: TRBV7-7; D gene: TRBD1; J gene: TRBJ2-7; clone size: once; CDR3 DNA: TGTGCCAGCAGGACCCCGGGACAGGGCGTCTACGAGCAGTACTTC; CDR3 protein: CASRTPGQGVYEQYF
V gene: TRBV6-5; D gene: TRBD2; J gene: TRBJ2-1; clone size: -; CDR3 DNA: TGTGCCAGCAGTTACTCCAAGACTAGCGGGGGAAATGAGCAGTTCTTC; CDR3 protein: CASSYSKTSGGNEQFF
V gene: TRBV5-4; D gene: -; J gene: TRBJ1-2; clone size: -; CDR3 DNA: TGTGCCAGCAGCTTGGGGGATCCCCGGGGTAACTATGGCTACACCTTC; CDR3 protein: CASSLGDPRGNYGYTF
V gene: TRBV29-1; D gene: -; J gene: TRBJ1-4; clone size: few; CDR3 DNA: TGCAGCGTGAAAGGCGGGGGGCTAGGTGAAAAACTGTTTTTT; CDR3 protein: CSVKGGGLGEKLFF
V gene: TRBV9; D gene: TRBD1; J gene: TRBJ1-1; clone size: once; CDR3 DNA: TGTGCCAGCAGCCCACGGACAGGGGGCGTTACTGAAGCTTTCTTT; CDR3 protein: CASSPRTGGVTEAFF
V gene: TRBV10-3; D gene: TRBD2; J gene: TRBJ2-5; clone size: -; CDR3 DNA: TGTGCCATCAGCCCAGCGGGGGGGAATATCCAAGAGACCCAGTACTTC; CDR3 protein: CAISPAGGNIQETQYF
V gene: TRBV19; D gene: TRBD1; J gene: TRBJ1-1; clone size: few; CDR3 DNA: TGTGCCAGTAGTGCCAGACAGGGCACGGTACCTGAAGCTTTCTTT; CDR3 protein: CASSARQGTVPEAFF
V gene: TRBV10-3; D gene: -; J gene: TRBJ1-4; clone size: few; CDR3 DNA: TGTGCCATCAGTACAACAGCTAATGAAAAACTGTTTTTT; CDR3 protein: CAISTTANEKLFF
V gene: TRBV5-3; D gene: -; J gene: TRBJ2-7; clone size: few; CDR3 DNA: TGTGCCAGAAGCTGGAATAAAGCCGACGGAGTTTGGTCCTACGAGCAGTACTTC; CDR3 protein: CARSWNKADGVWSYEQYF
V gene: TRBV30; D gene: -; J gene: TRBJ1-1; clone size: few; CDR3 DNA: TGTGCCTGGAGTGTACAAGTGGGGAGGCCTGAAGCTTTCTTT; CDR3 protein: CAWSVQVGRPEAFF
V gene: TRBV19; D gene: -; J gene: TRBJ1-5; clone size: few; CDR3 DNA: TGTGCCAGTAGTATATGGGGCGCCGGCAATCAGCCCCAGCATTTT; CDR3 protein: CASSIWGAGNQPQHF
V gene: TRBV11-2; D gene: TRBD1; J gene: TRBJ2-7; clone size: -; CDR3 DNA: TGTGCCAGCAGCTTATCTAGGAAGTGGGGGACAGCGAGGTCCTACGAGCAGTACTTC; CDR3 protein: CASSLSRKWGTARSYEQYF
V gene: TRBV9; D gene: TRBD2; J gene: TRBJ2-1; clone size: -; CDR3 DNA: TGTGCCAGCAGCGTATCGGGGACTAGCTCCAATGAGCAGTTCTTC; CDR3 protein: CASSVSGTSSNEQFF
V gene: TRBV5-4; D gene: -; J gene: TRBJ2-3; clone size: -; CDR3 DNA: TGTGCCAGCAGCTTGGAGACTACCACGAGCACAGATACGCAGTATTTT; CDR3 protein: CASSLETTTSTDTQYF
V gene: TRBV2; D gene: TRBD1; J gene: TRBJ1-1; clone size: -; CDR3 DNA: TGTGCCAGCAGGCGGACAGGATCGAACACTGAAGCTTTCTTT; CDR3 protein: CASRRTGSNTEAFF
V gene: TRBV5-5; D gene: -; J gene: TRBJ1-5; clone size: -; CDR3 DNA: TGTGCCAGCAGCGGCACAGGTTTTGGGGATCAGCCCCAGCATTTT; CDR3 protein: CASSGTGFGDQPQHF
V gene: TRBV7-2; D gene: -; J gene: TRBJ1-1; clone size: few; CDR3 DNA: TGTGCCAGCAGCTCGACAGCCGCTGGGACTGAAGCTTTCTTT; CDR3 protein: CASSSTAAGTEAFF
V gene: TRBV6-1; D gene: TRBD1; J gene: TRBJ1-6; clone size: few; CDR3 DNA: TGTGCCAGCCGACAGGGGGCAGGTAATTCACCCCTCCACTTT; CDR3 protein: CASRQGAGNSPLHF
V gene: TRBV1; D gene: -; J gene: TRBJ1-2; clone size: few; CDR3 DNA: TGCACCACCCTGACAGACTACTATGGCTACACCTTC; CDR3 protein: CTTLTDYYGYTF
V gene: TRBV27; D gene: -; J gene: TRBJ1-2; clone size: -; CDR3 DNA: TGTGCCAGCAGTTCCGTCGGGGAGCTCTACTATGGCTACACCTTC; CDR3 protein: CASSSVGELYYGYTF
V gene: TRBV11-2; D gene: TRBD1; J gene: TRBJ1-2; clone size: -; CDR3 DNA: TGTGCCATCAGTACAGGGGGTAACTATGGCTACACCTTC; CDR3 protein: CAISTGGNYGYTF
V gene: TRBV9; D gene: TRBD2; J gene: TRBJ2-5; clone size: few; CDR3 DNA: TGTGCCAGCAGCGCTAGCGGGGGGTACCAAGAGACCCAGTACTTC; CDR3 protein: CASSASGGYQETQYF
V gene: TRBV7-2; D gene: TRBD1; J gene: TRBJ1-1; clone size: few; CDR3 DNA: TGTGCCAGCAGCCAGACAGGGGACACTGAAGCTTTCTTT; CDR3 protein: CASSQTGDTEAFF
V gene: TRBV7-2; D gene: -; J gene: TRBJ2-3; clone size: few; CDR3 DNA: TGTGCCAGCGGACTGATGAGAGATACGCAGTATTTT; CDR3 protein: CASGLMRDTQYF
V gene: TRBV27; D gene: TRBD2; J gene: TRBJ2-7; clone size: -; CDR3 DNA: TGTGCCAGCAGTTACTTTAGCGGGGGGACCTACGAGCAGTACTTC; CDR3 protein: CASSYFSGGTYEQYF
V gene: TRBV6-5; D gene: TRBD2; J gene: TRBJ2-7; clone size: once; CDR3 DNA: TGTGCCAGCAGTCCCCGGGGGGCCTACGAGCAGTACTTC; CDR3 protein: CASSPRGAYEQYF
V gene: TRBV7-8; D gene: TRBD1; J gene: TRBJ2-7; clone size: -; CDR3 DNA: TGTGCCAGCAGCTCTTCCGGGACAGGGTACTACGAGCAGTACTTC; CDR3 protein: CASSSSGTGYYEQYF